This T cell receptor beta chain was documented in a study of identical twins. Only a few counts were recorded for this clonotype. Its antigen is unknown. The CDR3 is 16 residues long. The V end lost 2 bases, the J end lost 2 bases, and 10 bases lay between the germline ends. Germline V gene sequence: CDR1 ENHRY, CDR2 SYGVKD. It was template switching that added a universal primer site, and there were unique molecular identifiers on the cDNA. In TCRdb, the 5' RACE reads were re-called with MiXCR into one record per CDR3 protein. Of about 700,000 distinct CDR3 sequences in the sample, roughly 8% were seen once. Broader study findings: Out-of-frame TCR alpha sharing observed in monozygotic twins exceeded model estimates.

This sample was also put to use in a study of yellow fever vaccine responses in identical twins. As that report states: The T cell response to vaccination in identical twins was reportedly partly convergent and partly personalized.

This TCR was recovered from a woman under 30 in good health. Specimen: PBMCs. V usage is TRBV10-3 and J usage is TRBJ2-6, with D perhaps matching TRBD1 (5 bases). As DNA, the CDR3 is TGTGCCATCAGTGAGGGCAGGGAAACTGGGGCCAACGTCCTGACTTTC. Protein product: CAISEGRETGANVLTF.